This T cell receptor (beta chain) comes out of a study of shared clonotypes between healthy human individuals. Overall study context: A couple of women and a few men aged 18 to 49 made up the donors.

Each sample came from a Caucasian adult donor living in Nashville, Tennessee. The CDR3 extends over 20 amino acids. Deletions cut 0 bases from V and 4 bases from J, with 27 bases between. CDR1 SGHAT and CDR2 FQNNGV come from the germline V gene. Notes on this clone: Antigen specificity is unknown.

An assay was performed, and its level was deep. Some clones are missing from TCRdb's copy, which holds only in-frame ones; the method was immunoSEQ multiplex PCR. The sample shows some 1.5 million clones, 95% to 99% of them seen only once. Points from the study as a whole: With four donors compared, 4% to 5.5% of naive CD4 clonotypes were shared.

The gene calls are TRBV11-2 and TRBJ2-5; D gene uncertain. The clonotype was recovered from a man aged 25 to 40 in good health. Material for sequencing was naive CD4+ T cells sorted from blood. The subset here: CD45RA+ positively selected. The CDR3 here is CASSLDRVGLRLGGGETQYF. The CDR3 bases are TGTGCCAGCAGCTTAGATCGGGTGGGCCTCCGCTTAGGTGGTGGAGAGACCCAGTACTTC.